The rows below give T cell receptor beta chains drawn from one sample of a study of blood T cell repertoires in COVID-19. Sequencing used immunoSEQ multiplex PCR; TCRdb keeps in-frame clones, though not all of them. The sample lists some 220,000 clones; about 83% were seen once. The source material was peripheral blood. These receptors all come from a man aged 50 or older with acute or convalescent COVID-19. Each CDR3 is given with its conserved first and last residue. Fields, in order: D gene, clone size, V gene, J gene, CDR3 protein, CDR3 DNA. D genes are given only for firm matches. Not every row has a clone size; where given, it reads once, few, many or a size class.

d_gene: .; abundance: .; v_gene: TRBV25-1; j_gene: TRBJ2-1; CDR3aa: CASRSGSYNEQFF; CDR3nt: TGTGCCAGCAGGTCGGGTTCCTACAATGAGCAGTTCTTC
d_gene: .; abundance: .; v_gene: TRBV5-4; j_gene: TRBJ1-2; CDR3aa: CASSLNRNFYGYTF; CDR3nt: TGTGCCAGCAGCTTGAACAGGAACTTCTATGGCTACACCTTC
d_gene: .; abundance: once; v_gene: TRBV7-3; j_gene: TRBJ2-3; CDR3aa: CASRQTTSTDTQYF; CDR3nt: TGTGCCAGCAGGCAGACAACTAGCACAGATACGCAGTATTTT
d_gene: .; abundance: .; v_gene: TRBV5-1; j_gene: TRBJ2-5; CDR3aa: CASSLLRETQYF; CDR3nt: TGCGCCAGCAGCTTACTAAGGGAGACCCAGTACTTC
d_gene: .; abundance: .; v_gene: TRBV2; j_gene: TRBJ1-1; CDR3aa: CASSDEGGRAEAFF; CDR3nt: TGTGCCAGCAGTGATGAGGGAGGTAGGGCTGAAGCTTTCTTT
d_gene: .; abundance: .; v_gene: TRBV19; j_gene: TRBJ1-3; CDR3aa: CASSSMTGGNTIYF; CDR3nt: TGTGCCAGTAGTTCCATGACAGGTGGAAACACCATATATTTT
d_gene: TRBD1; abundance: .; v_gene: TRBV29-1; j_gene: TRBJ1-1; CDR3aa: CSVVRQGSTEAFF; CDR3nt: TGCAGCGTTGTACGACAGGGGAGCACTGAAGCTTTCTTT
d_gene: .; abundance: .; v_gene: TRBV27; j_gene: TRBJ1-5; CDR3aa: CASREWGGNQPQHF; CDR3nt: TGTGCCAGCCGCGAGTGGGGGGGCAATCAGCCCCAGCATTTT
d_gene: TRBD2; abundance: few; v_gene: TRBV6-5; j_gene: TRBJ2-3; CDR3aa: CASTPGLVPDTQYF; CDR3nt: TGTGCCAGCACTCCGGGACTAGTCCCAGATACGCAGTATTTT
d_gene: .; abundance: .; v_gene: TRBV3-1/TRBV3-2; j_gene: TRBJ1-2; CDR3aa: CASSQDPRTDYGYTF; CDR3nt: TGTGCCAGCAGCCAAGACCCACGGACAGACTATGGCTACACCTTC
d_gene: .; abundance: .; v_gene: TRBV7-9; j_gene: TRBJ1-4; CDR3aa: CASSLERNNEKLFF; CDR3nt: TGTGCCAGCAGCTTGGAGAGAAATAATGAAAAACTGTTTTTT
d_gene: TRBD2; abundance: .; v_gene: TRBV3-1/TRBV3-2; j_gene: TRBJ2-3; CDR3aa: CASTPRASGLDTQYF; CDR3nt: TGTGCCAGCACCCCCCGGGCTAGCGGGTTAGATACGCAGTATTTT
d_gene: .; abundance: .; v_gene: TRBV28; j_gene: TRBJ2-7; CDR3aa: CASSLWGSSYEQYF; CDR3nt: TGTGCCAGCAGTTTATGGGGGAGCTCCTACGAGCAGTACTTC